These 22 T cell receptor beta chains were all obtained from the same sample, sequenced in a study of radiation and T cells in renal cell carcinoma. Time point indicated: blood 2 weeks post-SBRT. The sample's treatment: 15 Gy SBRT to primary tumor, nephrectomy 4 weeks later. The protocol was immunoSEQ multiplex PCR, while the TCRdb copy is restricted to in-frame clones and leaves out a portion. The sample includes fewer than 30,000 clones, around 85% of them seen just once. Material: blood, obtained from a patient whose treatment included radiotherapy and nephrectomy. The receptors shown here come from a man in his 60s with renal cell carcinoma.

This CDR3 reads CASSSRDRGSYGYTF. The CDR3 coding sequence is TGTGCCAGCAGCTCGCGGGACAGGGGATCGTATGGCTACACCTTC. This sequence joins TRBV7-6 and TRBJ1-2, with 10 nucleotides matching TRBD1. Per the germline V gene, CDR1 is SGHVS and CDR2 is FNYEAQ. Trimming removed 4 bases from V and 5 bases from J; junction bases left unmatched: 7. The length of the CDR3 is 15 residues.

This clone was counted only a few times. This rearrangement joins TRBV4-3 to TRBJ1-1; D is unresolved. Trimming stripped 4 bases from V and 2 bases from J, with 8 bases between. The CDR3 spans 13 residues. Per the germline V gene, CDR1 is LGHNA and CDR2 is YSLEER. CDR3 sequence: CASSRGQNTEAFF. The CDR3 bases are TGCGCCAGCAGCCGGGGTCAAAACACTGAAGCTTTCTTT.

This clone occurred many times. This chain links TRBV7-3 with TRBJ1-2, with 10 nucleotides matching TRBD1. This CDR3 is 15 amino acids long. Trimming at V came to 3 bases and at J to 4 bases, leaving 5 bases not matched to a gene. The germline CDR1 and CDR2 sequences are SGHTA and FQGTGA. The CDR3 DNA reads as TGTGCCAGCAGCTTTGGGACAGGGGAAGGCTATGGCTACACCTTC. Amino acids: CASSFGTGEGYGYTF.

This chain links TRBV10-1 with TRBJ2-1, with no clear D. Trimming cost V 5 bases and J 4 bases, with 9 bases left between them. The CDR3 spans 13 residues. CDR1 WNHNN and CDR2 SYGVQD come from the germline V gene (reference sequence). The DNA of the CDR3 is TGCGCCAGCAGTTCCTGGGGATACAATGAGCAGTTCTTC. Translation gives CASSSWGYNEQFF.

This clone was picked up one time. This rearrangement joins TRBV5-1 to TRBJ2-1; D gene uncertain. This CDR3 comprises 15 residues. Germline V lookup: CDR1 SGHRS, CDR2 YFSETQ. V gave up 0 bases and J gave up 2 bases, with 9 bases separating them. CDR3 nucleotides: TGCGCCAGCAGCTTGGGGGGTTTGGCCTACAATGAGCAGTTCTTC. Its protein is CASSLGGLAYNEQFF.

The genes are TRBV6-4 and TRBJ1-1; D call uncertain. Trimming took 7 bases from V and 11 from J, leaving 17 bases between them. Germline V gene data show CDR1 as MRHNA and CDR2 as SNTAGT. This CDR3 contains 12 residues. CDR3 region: CASKDLSGSAFF. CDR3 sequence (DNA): TGTGCCAGCAAAGACCTGTCCGGGTCGGCTTTCTTT.

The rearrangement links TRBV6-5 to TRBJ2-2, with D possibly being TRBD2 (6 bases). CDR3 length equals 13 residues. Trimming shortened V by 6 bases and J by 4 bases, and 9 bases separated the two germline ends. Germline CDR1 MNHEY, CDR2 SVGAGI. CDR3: CASRPGGTGELFF. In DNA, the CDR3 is TGTGCCAGCAGACCCGGGGGCACCGGGGAGCTGTTTTTT.

For the CDR3, the DNA is TGTGCCAGTAGTATAGCAACAGGCTATGGCTACACCTTC. It codes for CASSIATGYGYTF. This chain links TRBV19 with TRBJ1-2, with D perhaps TRBD1 (5 bases). CDR1 LNHDA and CDR2 SQIVND come from the germline V gene (reference sequence). Deletions cut 1 base from V and 4 bases from J, with 7 bases between. The CDR3 spans 13 residues. The full variable domain, rest sourced from reference TRBV19 and TRBJ1-2, is DGGITQSPKYLFRKEGQNVTLSCEQNLNHDAMYWYRQDPGQGLRLIYYSQIVNDFQKGDIAEGYSVSREKKESFPLTVTSAQKNPTAFYLCASSIATGYGYTFGSGTRLTVV.

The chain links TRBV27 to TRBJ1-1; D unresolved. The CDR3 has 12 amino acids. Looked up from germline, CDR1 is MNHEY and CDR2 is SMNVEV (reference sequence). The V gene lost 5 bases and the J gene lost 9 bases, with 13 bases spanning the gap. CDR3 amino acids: CASSDRPDQAFF. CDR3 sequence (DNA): TGTGCCAGCAGTGACCGGCCGGATCAAGCTTTCTTT.

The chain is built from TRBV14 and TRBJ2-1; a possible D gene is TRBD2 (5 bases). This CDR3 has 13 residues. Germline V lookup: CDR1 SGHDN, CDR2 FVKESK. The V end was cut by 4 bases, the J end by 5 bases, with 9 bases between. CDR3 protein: CASSRGLNNEQFF. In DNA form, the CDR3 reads TGTGCCAGCAGCCGAGGACTTAACAATGAGCAGTTCTTC.

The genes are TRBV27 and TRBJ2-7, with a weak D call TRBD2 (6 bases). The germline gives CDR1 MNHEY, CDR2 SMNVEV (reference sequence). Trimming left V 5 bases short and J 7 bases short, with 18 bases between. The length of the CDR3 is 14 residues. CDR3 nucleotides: TGTGCCAGCAGTCCCCGGGACTTCCACCTGGAGCAGTACTTC. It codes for CASSPRDFHLEQYF.

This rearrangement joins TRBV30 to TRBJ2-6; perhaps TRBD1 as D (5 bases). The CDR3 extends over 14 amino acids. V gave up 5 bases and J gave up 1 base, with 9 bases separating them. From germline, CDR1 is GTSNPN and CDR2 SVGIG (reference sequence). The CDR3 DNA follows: TGTGCCTGGCAAAAGGGGTCTGGGGCCAACGTCCTGACTTTC. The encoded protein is CAWQKGSGANVLTF.

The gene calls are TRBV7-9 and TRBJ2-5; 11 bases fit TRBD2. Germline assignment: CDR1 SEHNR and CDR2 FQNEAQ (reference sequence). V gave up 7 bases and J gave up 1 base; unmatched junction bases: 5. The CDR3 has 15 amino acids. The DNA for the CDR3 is TGTGCCAGCAACCCCGGGACTAGCGGCCAAGAGACCCAGTACTTC. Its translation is CASNPGTSGQETQYF.

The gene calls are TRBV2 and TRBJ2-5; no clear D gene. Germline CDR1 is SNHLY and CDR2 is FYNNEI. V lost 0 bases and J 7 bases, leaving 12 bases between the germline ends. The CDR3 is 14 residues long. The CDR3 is CASSEAQLQRTQYF. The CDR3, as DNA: TGTGCCAGCAGTGAAGCACAGCTTCAAAGGACCCAGTACTTC.

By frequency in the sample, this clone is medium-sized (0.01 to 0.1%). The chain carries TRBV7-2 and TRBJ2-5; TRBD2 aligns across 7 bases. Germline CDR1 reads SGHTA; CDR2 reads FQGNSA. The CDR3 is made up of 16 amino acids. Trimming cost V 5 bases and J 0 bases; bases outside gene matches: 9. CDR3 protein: CASSPLGGRYQETQYF. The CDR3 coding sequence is TGTGCCAGCAGCCCCTTGGGCGGGAGATACCAAGAGACCCAGTACTTC. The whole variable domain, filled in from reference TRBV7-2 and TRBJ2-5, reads GAGVSQSPSNKVTEKGKDVELRCDPISGHTALYWYRQSLGQGLEFLIYFQGNSAPDKSGLPSDRFSAERTGGSVSTLTIQRTQQEDSAVYLCASSPLGGRYQETQYFGPGTRLLVL.

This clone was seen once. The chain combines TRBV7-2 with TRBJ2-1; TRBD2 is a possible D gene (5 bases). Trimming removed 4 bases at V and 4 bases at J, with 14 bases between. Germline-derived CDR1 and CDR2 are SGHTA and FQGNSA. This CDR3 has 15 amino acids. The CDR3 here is CASSSGFLEYNEQFF. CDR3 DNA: TGTGCCAGCAGCTCGGGATTTTTGGAGTACAATGAGCAGTTCTTC.

CDR3 nucleotide sequence: TGTGCCAGCATAGAAAGGGTCGGGGAGACCCAGTACTTC. It translates to CASIERVGETQYF. This chain links TRBV25-1 with TRBJ2-5; D ambiguous. The V end was cut by 7 bases, the J end by 5 bases, with 14 bases between. The CDR3 runs 13 residues. Per the germline V gene, CDR1 is MGHDK and CDR2 is SYGVNS.

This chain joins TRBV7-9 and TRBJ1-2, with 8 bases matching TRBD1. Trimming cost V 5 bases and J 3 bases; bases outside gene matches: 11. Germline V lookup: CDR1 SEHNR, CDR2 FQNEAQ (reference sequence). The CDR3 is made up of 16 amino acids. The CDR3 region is CASSGAGQGPYYGYTF. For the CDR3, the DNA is TGTGCCAGCAGCGGCGCCGGACAGGGTCCTTACTATGGCTACACCTTC.

The CDR3 DNA is TGTGCCAGCAGCTTAGGGACGGCGAGCCCCTACGAGCAGTACTTC. It specifies CASSLGTASPYEQYF. The chain combines TRBV7-8 with TRBJ2-7; no reliable D call. The CDR3 is 15 residues long. V lost 1 base to trimming and J lost 2 bases, with 12 bases between them. Germline CDR1 reads SGHVS; CDR2 reads FQNEAQ.

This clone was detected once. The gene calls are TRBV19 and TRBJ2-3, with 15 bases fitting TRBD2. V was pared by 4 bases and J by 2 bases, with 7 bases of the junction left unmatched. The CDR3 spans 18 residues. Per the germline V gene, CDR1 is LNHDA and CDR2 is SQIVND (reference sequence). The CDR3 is CASSTGLAGGRVTDTQYF. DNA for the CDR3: TGTGCCAGTAGTACCGGACTAGCGGGAGGGCGAGTCACAGATACGCAGTATTTT.

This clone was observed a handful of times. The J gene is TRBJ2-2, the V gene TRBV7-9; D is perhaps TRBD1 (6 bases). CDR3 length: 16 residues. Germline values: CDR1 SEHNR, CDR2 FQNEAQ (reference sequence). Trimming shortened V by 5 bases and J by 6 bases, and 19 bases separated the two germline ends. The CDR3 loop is CASSTVRQGFAGELFF. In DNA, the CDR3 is TGTGCCAGCAGCACCGTTCGGCAGGGGTTCGCCGGGGAGCTGTTTTTT.

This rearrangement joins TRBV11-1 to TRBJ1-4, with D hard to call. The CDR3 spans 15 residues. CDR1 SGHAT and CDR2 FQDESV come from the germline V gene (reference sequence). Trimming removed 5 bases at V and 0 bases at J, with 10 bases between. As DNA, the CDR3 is TGTGCCAGCAGCCAAGATAGGGCAACTAATGAAAAACTGTTTTTT. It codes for CASSQDRATNEKLFF.